Listed below are T cell receptor beta chains from one sample, sequenced in a study of blood T cell repertoires in COVID-19. Profiling relied on immunoSEQ multiplex PCR, and the TCRdb table lists in-frame clones only, not all of them. The table includes roughly 180,000 clones, roughly four fifths detected once. The source material was peripheral blood. The receptors were sampled from a woman in her twenties or thirties with acute or convalescent COVID-19. Each CDR3 is given with its conserved first and last residue. A D gene is named only where the DNA matches it firmly. Not all rows give a size; the values are once, few, many and, for expanded clones, a class.

TRBJ1-4 TRBV30 - - TGTGCCTACAACAGGGAGGAAAAACTGTTTTTT CAYNREEKLFF
TRBJ2-7 TRBV11-2 TRBD1 - TGTGCCAGCAGCGTGACAGGGGGCAAGTACGAGCAGTACTTC CASSVTGGKYEQYF
TRBJ1-4 TRBV19 - once TGTGCCAGTTGCAGGGGCAAAATTGGTGAAAAACTGTTTTTT CASCRGKIGEKLFF
TRBJ1-5 TRBV2 - few TGTGCCACCTCGCAGGTGGCAGGGGTTTTTCCGCATTTT CATSQVAGVFPHF
TRBJ1-3 TRBV7-9 - once TGTGCCAGCGTTCAGGGTTTCGGAAACACCATATATTTT CASVQGFGNTIYF
TRBJ2-4 TRBV4-2 - - TGTGCCAGCAGCCAAGAATTTTTAGACATTCAGTACTTC CASSQEFLDIQYF
TRBJ1-2 TRBV2 - - TGTGCCAGCAGTGAATCTCAGTGGGGGCCATATGGCTACACCTTC CASSESQWGPYGYTF
TRBJ2-2 TRBV7-2 TRBD2 once TGTGCCAGTAAGCGGGAGACTAACACCGGGGAGCTGTTTTTT CASKRETNTGELFF
TRBJ2-3 TRBV27 TRBD1 few TGTGCCAGCAGTTTACGACAGGGAGCACCAGATACGCAGTATTTT CASSLRQGAPDTQYF
TRBJ1-1 TRBV7-9 TRBD1 - TGTGCCAGCAGCCCCAGGACAGGAGCCCTTATGAACACTGAAGCTTTCTTT CASSPRTGALMNTEAFF
TRBJ1-5 TRBV4-3 TRBD1 - TGCGCCAGCAGCCAAGAAAGTGGGACAGGGGCTCAGCCCCAGCATTTT CASSQESGTGAQPQHF
TRBJ2-1 TRBV7-2 TRBD1 once TGTGCCAGCAGCCAAGGGGGCCCTTACAATGAGCAGTTCTTC CASSQGGPYNEQFF
TRBJ2-7 TRBV6-2/TRBV6-3 TRBD1 - TGTGCCAGCAGTTACTGGACAGGGGACTACGAGCAGTACTTC CASSYWTGDYEQYF
TRBJ2-5 TRBV5-1 TRBD1 - TGCGCCAGCAGCTTTACAGGGGGACGAGAGACCCAGTACTTC CASSFTGGRETQYF
TRBJ1-6 TRBV7-9 - - TGTGCCAGCAGTTTGATGGGTGGGGAGTCACCCCTCCACTTT CASSLMGGESPLHF
TRBJ2-5 TRBV18 TRBD1 - TGTGCCAGCTCAGAGAGACAGGGGAGGGAGACCCAGTACTTC CASSERQGRETQYF
TRBJ2-7 TRBV4-3 TRBD2 - TGCGCCAGCACTAGCGGTTCCTCCTACGAGCAGTACTTC CASTSGSSYEQYF
TRBJ1-4 TRBV7-8 - few TGTGCCAGCAGTCGAGCGCGGGCAACTAATGAAAAACTGTTTTTT CASSRARATNEKLFF
TRBJ2-2 TRBV9 - - TGTGCCAGCAGCCTCGGCCTGTTCAAAGGGGGGAACACCGGGGAGCTGTTTTTT CASSLGLFKGGNTGELFF
TRBJ2-7 TRBV3-1/TRBV3-2 TRBD2 - TGTGCCAGCAGCCACTTAGCGGGGGTCTCCTACGAGCAGTACTTC CASSHLAGVSYEQYF
TRBJ1-3 TRBV6-5 - - TGTGCCAGCAGTTACTCGAGGTTGGCCTCTGGAAACACCATATATTTT CASSYSRLASGNTIYF
TRBJ2-2 TRBV11-2 - - TGTGCCAGCAGCTTAGATCGGGCGAACACCGGGGAGCTGTTTTTT CASSLDRANTGELFF
TRBJ2-2 TRBV4-2 TRBD1 - TGTGCCAGCAGCCAAGGGTTAGGGGGACAGGGGATGGGAGGGAGCACCGGGGAGCTGTTTTTT CASSQGLGGQGMGGSTGELFF
TRBJ2-1 TRBV6-5 TRBD2 - TGTGCCAGCAGTTACTCTACTAGCGGCAATGAGCAGTTCTTC CASSYSTSGNEQFF
TRBJ2-2 TRBV27 - - TGTGCCAGCAGTTTAAAGCGGAACACCGGGGAGCTGTTTTTT CASSLKRNTGELFF
TRBJ1-1 TRBV3-1/TRBV3-2 - - TGTGCCAGCAGCCGTACAGGGAGCACTGAAGCTTTCTTT CASSRTGSTEAFF
TRBJ2-4 TRBV28 - - TGTGCCAGCGTCTCTTGGAGGGGAGCCAAAAACATTCAGTACTTC CASVSWRGAKNIQYF
TRBJ2-2 TRBV5-6 TRBD1 - TGTGCCAGCAGCCCCCGGGACAGGCTCACCGGGGAGCTGTTTTTT CASSPRDRLTGELFF
TRBJ2-5 TRBV7-9 TRBD2 - TGTGCCAGCAGCTTCAGGCGGGGGGAGACCCAGTACTTC CASSFRRGETQYF
TRBJ1-5 TRBV6-2/TRBV6-3 - - TGTGCCAGCAGTGCCCGCCTCAGACAGCGCAATCAGCCCCAGCATTTT CASSARLRQRNQPQHF
TRBJ1-1 TRBV29-1 - - TGCAGCGTTGAAGGCCGAGCTGAAGCTTTCTTT CSVEGRAEAFF
TRBJ1-6 TRBV7-9 TRBD1 - TGTGCCAGCAGCGACAGGGCTGGAGGCTCACCCCTCCACTTT CASSDRAGGSPLHF
TRBJ2-3 TRBV6-4 TRBD2 - TGTGCCAGCAGTGAGCGGGAGTCATTAGATACGCAGTATTTT CASSERESLDTQYF
TRBJ2-3 TRBV19 - - TGTGCCAGTAGTACCTCCGGGGGACAGATTTATGGAGATACGCAGTATTTT CASSTSGGQIYGDTQYF
TRBJ2-4 TRBV13 TRBD2 - TGTGCCAGCAGCTCCCTCCAGCGGGGGGGGATATCCATTCAGTACTTC CASSSLQRGGISIQYF
TRBJ2-2 TRBV19 TRBD2 - TGTGCCAGTAAACACGAGACCGGGACTAGCGGGGCAAACACCGGGGAGCTGTTTTTT CASKHETGTSGANTGELFF
TRBJ2-5 TRBV19 - - TGTGCCAGTGGACTATCGAAAGAGACCCAGTACTTC CASGLSKETQYF